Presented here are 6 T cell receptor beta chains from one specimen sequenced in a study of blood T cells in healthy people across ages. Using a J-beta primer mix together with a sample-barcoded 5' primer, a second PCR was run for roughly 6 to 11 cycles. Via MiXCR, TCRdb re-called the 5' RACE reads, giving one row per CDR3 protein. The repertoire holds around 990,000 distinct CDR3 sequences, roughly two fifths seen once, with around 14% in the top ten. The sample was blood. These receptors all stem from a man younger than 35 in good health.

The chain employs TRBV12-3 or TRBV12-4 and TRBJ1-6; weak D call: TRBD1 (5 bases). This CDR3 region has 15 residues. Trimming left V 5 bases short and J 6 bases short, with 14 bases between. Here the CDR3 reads CASSKLGVGNSPLHF. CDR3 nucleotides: TGTGCCAGCAGTAAACTAGGGGTTGGTAATTCACCCCTCCACTTT.

CDR3 sequence: CASSLERGGPHNEQFF. The DNA of the CDR3 is TGCGCCAGCAGCTTGGAGCGGGGGGGCCCCCACAATGAGCAGTTCTTC. The chain joins TRBV5-1 to TRBJ2-1; TRBD2 aligns across 10 bases. The CDR3 sequence is 16 residues long. With 0 bases clipped from V and 5 bases from J, the junction kept 5 bases outside the gene matches. CDR1 and CDR2 from the germline V gene are SGHRS and YFSETQ.

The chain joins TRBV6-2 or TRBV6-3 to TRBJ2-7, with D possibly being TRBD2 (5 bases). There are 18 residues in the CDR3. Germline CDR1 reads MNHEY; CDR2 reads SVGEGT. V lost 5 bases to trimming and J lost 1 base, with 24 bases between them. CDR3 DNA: TGTGCCAGCAGTATACCCTCCTCCGGGATCCTGGTTTCCTACGAGCAGTACTTC. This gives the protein CASSIPSSGILVSYEQYF.

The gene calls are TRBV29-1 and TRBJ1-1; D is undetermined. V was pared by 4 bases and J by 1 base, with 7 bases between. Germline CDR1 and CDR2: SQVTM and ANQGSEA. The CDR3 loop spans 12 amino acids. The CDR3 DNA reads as TGCAGCGTTGCGGGAGAGAACACTGAAGCTTTCTTT. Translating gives CSVAGENTEAFF.

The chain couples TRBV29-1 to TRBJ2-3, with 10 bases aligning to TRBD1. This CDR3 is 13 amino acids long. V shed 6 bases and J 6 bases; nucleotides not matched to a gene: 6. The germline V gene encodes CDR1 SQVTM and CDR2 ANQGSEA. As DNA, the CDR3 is TGCAGCGTGGGGAGGGACAGGGGTGATACGCAGTATTTT. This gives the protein CSVGRDRGDTQYF.

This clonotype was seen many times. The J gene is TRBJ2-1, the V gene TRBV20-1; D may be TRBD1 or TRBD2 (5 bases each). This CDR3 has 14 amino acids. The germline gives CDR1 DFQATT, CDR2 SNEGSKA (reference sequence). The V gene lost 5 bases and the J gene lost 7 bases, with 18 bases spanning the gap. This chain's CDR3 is CSAWRPRKGNEQFF. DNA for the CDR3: TGCAGTGCTTGGAGGCCTAGGAAGGGGAATGAGCAGTTCTTC.